Sequencing of this T cell receptor beta chain was carried out in a study of blood T cell repertoires in COVID-19. As for the study in general: Donors in the United States, Italy and Spain gave samples during acute or convalescent COVID-19. Nucleic acid was either cDNA or gDNA, and it came from T cells, B-cell-depleted T cells, or PBMCs.

Trimming took 4 bases from V and 2 from J; bases not matched to a gene: 7. Germline V gene sequence: CDR1 GTSNPN, CDR2 SVGIG (reference sequence). The CDR3 is 15 residues long. Original data processing: It was from reference gene primer amplification that nucleated cell counts were estimated. Profiling relied on immunoSEQ multiplex PCR, and the TCRdb table lists in-frame clones only, not all of them. V, J and clone size derive from that table, while D and trimming were established from the DNA sequence. Of about 100,000 clones listed, about 83% are singletons. The material sequenced was peripheral blood. The chain uses TRBV30 and TRBJ2-5, with TRBD2 identical over 10 bases. The TCR comes from a man in his 70s with active or convalescent COVID-19. CDR3 DNA: TGTGCCTGGAAGTTAGCGGGGGGATCTCAAGAGACCCAGTACTTC. Protein product: CAWKLAGGSQETQYF.